One sample yielded the 20 T cell receptor beta chains listed below, sequenced in a study of T cell responses to AZD1222 COVID-19 vaccine. The method was immunoSEQ multiplex PCR; TCRdb's version includes in-frame clones alone and lacks a portion of them. The sample records 140,000 or so clones, about nine tenths being singletons. This specimen consisted of peripheral blood, obtained 28 days after the second AZD1222 dose. Receptor source: an adult who received the AZD1222 COVID-19 vaccine.

The chain combines TRBV5-1 with TRBJ1-6, with a possible D match to TRBD1 (5 bases). Germline CDR1 is SGHRS and CDR2 is YFSETQ. The CDR3 contains 15 residues. V was cut by 2 bases and J by 7 bases, with 13 bases left in between. The DNA of the CDR3 is TGCGCCAGCAGCTTCGAGGGGAGTCCGAATTCACCCCTCCACTTT. Translated, it gives CASSFEGSPNSPLHF.

About this clone itself: The sample contains more than one DNA sequence encoding this CDR3. The gene calls are TRBV11-2 and TRBJ2-7; D gene unclear. Germline values: CDR1 SGHAT, CDR2 FQNNGV. The CDR3 loop spans 12 amino acids. V lost 2 bases to trimming and J lost 4 bases, with 6 bases between them. CDR3: CASSLSRYEQYF. In DNA form, the CDR3 reads TGTGCCAGCAGCTTATCGCGGTACGAGCAGTACTTC.

This chain links TRBV7-2 with TRBJ2-5; D remains unclear. Between the trimmed V and J ends, which lost 1 base and 1 base, there was a span of 7 bases. The CDR3 has 14 amino acids. Germline V gene data show CDR1 as SGHTA and CDR2 as FQGNSA. For the CDR3, the DNA is TGTGCCAGCAGCTTAGGACACTTCCAAGAGACCCAGTACTTC. Protein product: CASSLGHFQETQYF. Filled out from reference TRBV7-2 and TRBJ2-5, the complete variable domain reads GAGVSQSPSNKVTEKGKDVELRCDPISGHTALYWYRQSLGQGLEFLIYFQGNSAPDKSGLPSDRFSAERTGGSVSTLTIQRTQQEDSAVYLCASSLGHFQETQYFGPGTRLLVL.

The rearrangement links TRBV11-2 to TRBJ2-1, with TRBD2 as a possible D gene (5 bases). Trimming took 5 bases from V and 15 from J, leaving 14 bases between them. The germline gives CDR1 SGHAT, CDR2 FQNNGV. The CDR3 is made up of 11 amino acids. CDR3 sequence (DNA): TGTGCCAGCAGCCCCCGGGAAAGGATGTTCTTC. Encoded protein: CASSPRERMFF.

This clone was observed a single time. Written as DNA, the CDR3 is TGTGCCAGCAGCCCCTGGGCCGGGGCAGGGGACACCGGGGAGCTGTTTTTT. Translating gives CASSPWAGAGDTGELFF. This sequence joins TRBV5-5 and TRBJ2-2; D may be TRBD1 (6 bases). The CDR3 is 17 residues long. Germline CDR1 and CDR2: SGHKS and YYEKEE (reference sequence). V gave up 4 bases and J gave up 3 bases, with 19 bases separating them.

CDR3 residues: CASSPDPAAGPGANVLTF. The DNA for the CDR3 is TGTGCCAGCAGCCCCGACCCCGCCGCGGGACCTGGGGCCAACGTCCTGACTTTC. The V and J genes are TRBV13 and TRBJ2-6, with TRBD2 as a possible D gene (6 bases). Germline CDR1 PRHDT, CDR2 FYEKMQ (reference sequence). V shed 5 bases and J shed 2 bases, with 19 bases lying between them. This CDR3 region has 18 residues.

This clone was detected once. The chain is built from TRBV5-1 and TRBJ2-1, with D possibly called TRBD1 or TRBD2 (5 bases each). CDR1 is SGHRS and CDR2 is YFSETQ in the germline V gene. CDR3 length: 16 amino acids. The V gene lost 0 bases and the J gene lost 4 bases, with 14 bases spanning the gap. As DNA, the CDR3 is TGCGCCAGCAGCTTGGGCCGGGACCCGAAGTACAATGAGCAGTTCTTC. Encoded protein: CASSLGRDPKYNEQFF.

The rearrangement links TRBV6-1 to TRBJ2-5; 9 bases align to TRBD2. This CDR3 spans 13 amino acids. Germline loops: CDR1 MNHNS, CDR2 SASEGT. With V trimmed by 6 bases and J by 5 bases, 4 bases remained unmatched. The CDR3 nucleotides are TGTGCCAGCAGGACTAGCGGTTGGGAGACCCAGTACTTC. Translation gives CASRTSGWETQYF.

This chain joins TRBV6-4 and TRBJ2-7; TRBD2 is a possible D gene (5 bases). The CDR3 is 15 amino acids. CDR1 and CDR2 (germline): MRHNA, SNTAGT. Trimming left V 6 bases short and J 3 bases short, with 18 bases between. As DNA, the CDR3 is TGTGCCAGCAGACCGGGGATAGTGATTCTCTACGAGCAGTACTTC. It encodes CASRPGIVILYEQYF.

V usage is TRBV5-4 and J usage is TRBJ2-2, with D hard to call. Germline V gives CDR1 SGHNT, CDR2 YYREEE (reference sequence). CDR3 size: 14 residues. Trimming stripped 1 base from V and 2 bases from J, with 6 bases between. The CDR3 reads CASSLSDNTGELFF. The CDR3 DNA reads TGTGCCAGCAGCTTGAGCGATAACACCGGGGAGCTGTTTTTT.

The chain carries TRBV7-6 and TRBJ1-1; maybe TRBD1 (5 bases). The CDR3 consists of 15 residues. Germline V gene data show CDR1 as SGHVS and CDR2 as FNYEAQ. V was cut by 1 base and J by 0 bases, with 9 bases left in between. CDR3 amino acids: CASSLVGGLNTEAFF. The CDR3 DNA is TGTGCCAGCAGCTTAGTCGGGGGTCTGAACACTGAAGCTTTCTTT.

The rearrangement joins TRBV19 to TRBJ2-2, with TRBD1 matching over 10 bases. The CDR3 runs to 15 residues. Trimming cost V 9 bases and J 2 bases; bases outside gene matches: 6. CDR1 LNHDA and CDR2 SQIVND come from the germline V gene (reference sequence). CDR3 sequence (DNA): TGTGCCAGCCTCCGGGACAGGGGTAACACCGGGGAGCTGTTTTTT. The encoded protein is CASLRDRGNTGELFF.

Of note for this clone: Other DNA variants within this sample encode the same CDR3. The chain carries TRBV28 and TRBJ1-2; D not certain. The CDR3 totals 12 residues. Germline-derived CDR1 and CDR2 are MDHEN and SYDVKM. V was clipped by 3 bases and J by 5 bases, with 7 bases between them. This chain's CDR3 is CASSFAVYGYTF. CDR3 in DNA: TGTGCCAGCAGTTTCGCGGTTTATGGCTACACCTTC.

The chain links TRBV6-5 to TRBJ2-7; 9 nucleotides line up with TRBD2. The CDR3 is made up of 15 amino acids. Germline V gives CDR1 MNHEY, CDR2 SVGAGI. The junction had 2 bases not matched to a gene; V was cut back by 2 bases and J by 0 bases. CDR3 in amino acids: CASSYASGNSYEQYF. The CDR3 DNA sequence: TGTGCCAGCAGTTACGCTAGCGGGAACTCCTACGAGCAGTACTTC.

The chain employs TRBV5-1 and TRBJ1-4; no reliable D call. The CDR3 is 13 residues long. The germline V and J ends were trimmed by 3 bases and 5 bases, with 8 bases remaining between them. Germline assignment: CDR1 SGHRS and CDR2 YFSETQ. CDR3 bases: TGCGCCAGCAGCTCTATGGACAATGAAAAACTGTTTTTT. Its translation is CASSSMDNEKLFF.

In this sample, this clone turned up once. V and J are TRBV19 and TRBJ1-5; 7 bases agree with TRBD1. CDR3 size: 16 residues. Per germline, CDR1 LNHDA and CDR2 SQIVND (reference sequence). The J segment lost 1 base and the V segment lost 8 bases, leaving 11 bases of the junction unmatched. The CDR3 here is CASLALGGWSNQPQHF. CDR3 coding DNA: TGTGCCAGTTTGGCCTTAGGGGGCTGGAGCAATCAGCCCCAGCATTTT.

The V call is TRBV19, the J call TRBJ1-1, with 8 bases aligning to TRBD1. CDR3 size: 17 residues. J was trimmed by 1 base and V by 3 bases; bases with no gene match: 10. From germline, CDR1 is LNHDA and CDR2 SQIVND (reference sequence). The CDR3 nucleotides are TGTGCCAGTAGTATCTGGACAGGGCATCGTGGGAACACTGAAGCTTTCTTT. Protein product: CASSIWTGHRGNTEAFF.

The rearrangement uses TRBV27 and TRBJ1-6; weak D call: TRBD1 (5 bases). V was trimmed by 2 bases and J by 8 bases, leaving 7 bases between them. Germline V CDR1 and CDR2: MNHEY, SMNVEV (reference sequence). The CDR3 length is 13 residues. The CDR3 reads CASSLRGYSPLHF. CDR3 DNA sequence: TGTGCCAGCAGTTTAAGGGGTTATTCACCCCTCCACTTT.

The chain's CDR3 is CASSLAGGYGNTIYF. CDR3 nucleotide sequence: TGTGCCAGCAGCTTGGCAGGGGGCTACGGAAACACCATATATTTT. V gene TRBV5-6 combines with J gene TRBJ1-3; 8 bases align to TRBD1. Germline V gene data show CDR1 as SGHDT and CDR2 as YYEEEE. The CDR3 is 15 residues long. Trimming cost V 0 bases and J 4 bases; bases outside gene matches: 3.

The CDR3: CASSFPDRTLYNEQFF. CDR3 nucleotides: TGTGCCAGCAGCTTCCCAGACAGGACCTTATACAATGAGCAGTTCTTC. The genes are TRBV5-6 and TRBJ2-1; maybe TRBD1 (6 bases). V was cut by 2 bases and J by 4 bases, with 16 bases left in between. Germline CDR1 is SGHDT and CDR2 is YYEEEE. The CDR3 is made up of 16 amino acids.